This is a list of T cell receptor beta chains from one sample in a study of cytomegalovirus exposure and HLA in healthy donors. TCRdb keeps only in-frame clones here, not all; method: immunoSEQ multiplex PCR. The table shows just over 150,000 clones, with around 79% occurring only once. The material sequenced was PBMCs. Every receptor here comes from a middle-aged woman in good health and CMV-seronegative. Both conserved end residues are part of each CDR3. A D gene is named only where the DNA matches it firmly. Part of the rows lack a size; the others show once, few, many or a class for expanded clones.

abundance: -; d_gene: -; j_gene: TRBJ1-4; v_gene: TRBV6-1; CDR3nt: TGTGCCAGCAGTGGATCGACAAGGTCTAATGAAAAACTGTTTTTT; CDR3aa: CASSGSTRSNEKLFF
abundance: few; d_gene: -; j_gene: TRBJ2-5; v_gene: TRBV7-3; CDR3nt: TGTGCCAGCAGCTTAAGTCAGAGGGAGACCCAGTACTTC; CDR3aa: CASSLSQRETQYF
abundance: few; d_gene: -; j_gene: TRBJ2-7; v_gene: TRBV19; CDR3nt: TGTGCCAGTAGGCTAGTGGCCGGCCCCTACGAGCAGTACTTC; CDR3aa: CASRLVAGPYEQYF
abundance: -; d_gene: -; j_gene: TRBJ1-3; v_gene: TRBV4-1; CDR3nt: TGCGCCAGCAGCCAAGTGACATCCCCATCTGGAAACACCATATATTTT; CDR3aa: CASSQVTSPSGNTIYF
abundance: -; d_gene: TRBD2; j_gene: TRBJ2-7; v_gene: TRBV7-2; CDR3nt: TGTGCCAGCAGACGGACTAGCGGGGGAGGCTCCTACGAGCAGTACTTC; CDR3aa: CASRRTSGGGSYEQYF
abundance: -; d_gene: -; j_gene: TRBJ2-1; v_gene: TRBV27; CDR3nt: TGTGCCAGCAGTCTGGGAGGCCGGACCCCCGGTGAGCAGTTCTTC; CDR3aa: CASSLGGRTPGEQFF
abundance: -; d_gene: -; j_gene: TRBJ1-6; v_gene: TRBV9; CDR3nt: TGTGCCAGCAGCGTGGGGCGACAGGACGGAAAAGCACCCCTCCACTTT; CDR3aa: CASSVGRQDGKAPLHF
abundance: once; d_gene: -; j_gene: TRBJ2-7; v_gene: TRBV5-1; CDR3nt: TGCGCCAGCAGAGTGTCTGCAGGATACGAGCAGTACTTC; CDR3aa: CASRVSAGYEQYF
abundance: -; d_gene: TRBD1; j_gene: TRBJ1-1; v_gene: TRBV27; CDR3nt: TGTGCCAGCAGAACCCGACAGGGTTTGAACACTGAAGCTTTCTTT; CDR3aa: CASRTRQGLNTEAFF
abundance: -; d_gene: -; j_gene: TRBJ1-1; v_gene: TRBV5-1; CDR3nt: TGCGCCAGCAGCACCCGTGGAGGGGAAAGCACTGAAGCTTTCTTT; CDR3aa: CASSTRGGESTEAFF
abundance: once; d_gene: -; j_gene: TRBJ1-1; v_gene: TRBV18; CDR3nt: TGTGCCAGCTCACCACCGGACAGTGGGGTGAGGACTGAAGCTTTCTTT; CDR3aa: CASSPPDSGVRTEAFF
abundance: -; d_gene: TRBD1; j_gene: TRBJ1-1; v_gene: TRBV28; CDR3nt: TGTGCCAGCAGTATCGGGACAGGGCGGGTGAGAGCTTTCTTT; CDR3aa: CASSIGTGRVRAFF
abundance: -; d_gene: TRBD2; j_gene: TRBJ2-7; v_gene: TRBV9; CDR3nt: TGTGCCAGCAGCCCAGGAGGGGGGCGGGGGGGCTCCTACGAGCAGTACTTC; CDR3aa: CASSPGGGRGGSYEQYF
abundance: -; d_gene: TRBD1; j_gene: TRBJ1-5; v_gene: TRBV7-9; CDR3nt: TGTGCCAGCAGCTTACCCGACAGGGAAGGCAATCAGCCCCAGCATTTT; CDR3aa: CASSLPDREGNQPQHF
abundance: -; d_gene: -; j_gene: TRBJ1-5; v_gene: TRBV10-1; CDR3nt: TGCGCCAGCAGCGACAGTTGGATTCAGCCCCAGCATTTT; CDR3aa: CASSDSWIQPQHF
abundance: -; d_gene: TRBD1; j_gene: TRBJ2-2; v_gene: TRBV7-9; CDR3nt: TGTGCCAGCTTCAGGGGGCTGACCGGGGAGCTGTTTTTT; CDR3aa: CASFRGLTGELFF
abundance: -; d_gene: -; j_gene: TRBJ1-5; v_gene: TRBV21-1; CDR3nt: TGTGCCAGCAGCATGGTCGTCCGGGACAGGGGGCGAGGGGGCAATCAGCCCCAGCATTTT; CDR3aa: CASSMVVRDRGRGGNQPQHF
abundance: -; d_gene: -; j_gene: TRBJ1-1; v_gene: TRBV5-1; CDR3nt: TGCGCCAGCAGCTTGGGGTCAGGACAGCGTGAAGCTTTCTTT; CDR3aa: CASSLGSGQREAFF
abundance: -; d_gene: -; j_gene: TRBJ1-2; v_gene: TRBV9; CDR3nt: TGTGCCAGCAGCACCGGGACTGCGAACTATGGCTACACCTTC; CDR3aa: CASSTGTANYGYTF